Listed below are T cell receptor beta chains from one sample, sequenced in a study of T cell repertoires in cytomegalovirus infection. TCRdb redid the calling of the reads with MiXCR, one entry per CDR3 protein. The table includes fewer than 350,000 distinct CDR3 sequences, under 35% detected once. What these receptors recognize is not known. Source: cultured PBMCs, taken from culture after CMV antigen stimulation. All receptors come from a human donor in good health (CMV status not recorded). Some clones in this sample may be carry-over from other donors' samples. The CDR3 runs from the conserved cysteine through the conserved F or W. The D gene is left open where the match is weak.

V,D,J,CDR3
TRBV12-3/TRBV12-4,TRBD2,TRBJ2-3,CASSLRGRGDTQYF
TRBV11-1,.,TRBJ1-1,CASSPGHYTEAFF
TRBV7-8,.,TRBJ2-3,CASSLRDPWVYTDTQYF
TRBV7-9,.,TRBJ2-1,CASSLMVSGENNEQFF
TRBV7-8,TRBD2,TRBJ2-1,CASSVAGGSNEQFF
TRBV7-9,TRBD1,TRBJ1-5,CASSTTGGTQPQHF
TRBV10-3,.,TRBJ1-6,CAIRGGSPLHF
TRBV29-1,.,TRBJ1-2,CSVGGEGYTF
TRBV10-3,TRBD1,TRBJ2-3,CAISGDRGTDTQYF
TRBV7-3,TRBD1,TRBJ2-7,CASSSTGGRTYEQYF
TRBV6-5,.,TRBJ2-1,CASSPGLVSYNEQFF
TRBV7-6,.,TRBJ1-3,CASSQSWGAGNTIYF